The following is a TCR beta chain sequence with its context. Its specificity is not known. A 5'RACE template-switching step, the method used to make TCR cDNA, added a universal primer site and UMIs. TCRdb passed the 5' RACE reads through MiXCR, listing each CDR3 protein once. The profile shows around 530,000 distinct CDR3 sequences, less than 20% of them singletons. The sample originates from a study of T cells after yellow fever vaccination. Germline CDR1 DFQATT, CDR2 SNEGSKA (reference sequence). This CDR3 has 13 residues. Deletions cut 0 bases from V and 2 bases from J, with 4 bases between. General study results and limits: A large majority of primary-vaccination clones showed up again after the booster (around 95% CD4, around 90% CD8). Researchers cautioned that FACS-sorted repertoires could harbor abundant clonotypes contaminating from the bulk population. The CD4 compartment and the CD8 compartment contained a small share of clonotypes in common.

Material: PBMCs, obtained around 5 days after the first yellow fever vaccination. The origin of this receptor is a man aged 18-30 years who received the YFV17D yellow fever vaccine. V gene TRBV20-1 combines with J gene TRBJ2-2; D gene uncertain. Here the CDR3 DNA reads TGCAGTGCTAGAGAGTCTAACACCGGGGAGCTGTTTTTT. This sequence encodes CSARESNTGELFF.